This TCR beta chain comes out of a study of cytomegalovirus exposure and HLA in healthy donors (TCRdb year 2017). Concerning the study at large: The 500 to 700 repertoires of the first cohort and the roughly 120 validation repertoires were produced on the same platform, according to a later analysis. The study combined high-throughput TCR immunosequencing, statistical association of individual TCRs with disease status, and machine learning to predict cytomegalovirus infection status. A separate validation cohort of approximately 120 different subjects was used in addition to the approximately 700-subject first cohort. The aim of the study was to test whether cataloging public T cell receptors could identify signatures of past pathogen exposure.

Note on this clone: No cognate antigen has been identified for it. Within one base of it there is no much larger clone, and no base qualities were kept.

On the study overall, not on this receptor specifically: In a later analysis, TCRs clustered in the first cohort were found to also tend to co-occur in the approximately 110 validation repertoires, with over 90% of cluster scores above 0. The study listed approximately 150 TCR beta chains as associated with cytomegalovirus. A later analysis lacked HLA typing for the validation cohort, so it scored co-occurrence in that cohort across all 120 repertoires. A few of the identified cytomegalovirus-associated TCR beta chains were confirmed in vitro to be specific for cytomegalovirus antigens. The classifier was reported to diagnose cytomegalovirus status with high specificity and sensitivity in both the original and validation cohorts. According to the authors, the approach could potentially be generalized to other disease states and immunological phenotypes. While some public TCRs were present in many individuals, most TCR sequences turned up only very rarely across donors.

V is pruned by 4 bases and J by 1 base, leaving 2 bases of the junction without a gene match. Spanning cysteine to phenylalanine, the CDR3 consists of 14 amino acids. Only the CDR3 region is kept as DNA, spanning 42 bases read in frame from base 1. Looking up the germline V gene yields CDR1 MDHEN and CDR2 SYDVKM. Library generation was performed with the immunoSEQ multiplex PCR assay. Per the authors' processing: A statistical classification framework was built to diagnose cytomegalovirus status from the catalog of TCR beta chain sequences. TCRdb retrieved this table from immuneACCESS and kept in-frame rearrangements only. Not all clones are present; in checked studies, unresolved V genes account for under half, and no reason is known for the remainder. V and J calls and clone size are copied from that table; D and trimming were computed from the DNA. In this sample the table shows 150,000 to 200,000 clones, about 90% of which occur a single time. The ten biggest clones cover around 10% of the sample.

The donors were included in the validation cohort of over a hundred subjects, a group kept apart from the roughly 680-subject first cohort. This sequence originates from a woman younger than 30 in good health and CMV-seropositive. The rearrangement joined TRBV28 to TRBJ2-3, with 7 middle bases fitting TRBD1. The sample consisted of PBMCs. DNA sequence: TGTGCCAGCAGTTATGGACAGGGCACAGATACGCAGTATTTT. It codes for CASSYGQGTDTQYF.